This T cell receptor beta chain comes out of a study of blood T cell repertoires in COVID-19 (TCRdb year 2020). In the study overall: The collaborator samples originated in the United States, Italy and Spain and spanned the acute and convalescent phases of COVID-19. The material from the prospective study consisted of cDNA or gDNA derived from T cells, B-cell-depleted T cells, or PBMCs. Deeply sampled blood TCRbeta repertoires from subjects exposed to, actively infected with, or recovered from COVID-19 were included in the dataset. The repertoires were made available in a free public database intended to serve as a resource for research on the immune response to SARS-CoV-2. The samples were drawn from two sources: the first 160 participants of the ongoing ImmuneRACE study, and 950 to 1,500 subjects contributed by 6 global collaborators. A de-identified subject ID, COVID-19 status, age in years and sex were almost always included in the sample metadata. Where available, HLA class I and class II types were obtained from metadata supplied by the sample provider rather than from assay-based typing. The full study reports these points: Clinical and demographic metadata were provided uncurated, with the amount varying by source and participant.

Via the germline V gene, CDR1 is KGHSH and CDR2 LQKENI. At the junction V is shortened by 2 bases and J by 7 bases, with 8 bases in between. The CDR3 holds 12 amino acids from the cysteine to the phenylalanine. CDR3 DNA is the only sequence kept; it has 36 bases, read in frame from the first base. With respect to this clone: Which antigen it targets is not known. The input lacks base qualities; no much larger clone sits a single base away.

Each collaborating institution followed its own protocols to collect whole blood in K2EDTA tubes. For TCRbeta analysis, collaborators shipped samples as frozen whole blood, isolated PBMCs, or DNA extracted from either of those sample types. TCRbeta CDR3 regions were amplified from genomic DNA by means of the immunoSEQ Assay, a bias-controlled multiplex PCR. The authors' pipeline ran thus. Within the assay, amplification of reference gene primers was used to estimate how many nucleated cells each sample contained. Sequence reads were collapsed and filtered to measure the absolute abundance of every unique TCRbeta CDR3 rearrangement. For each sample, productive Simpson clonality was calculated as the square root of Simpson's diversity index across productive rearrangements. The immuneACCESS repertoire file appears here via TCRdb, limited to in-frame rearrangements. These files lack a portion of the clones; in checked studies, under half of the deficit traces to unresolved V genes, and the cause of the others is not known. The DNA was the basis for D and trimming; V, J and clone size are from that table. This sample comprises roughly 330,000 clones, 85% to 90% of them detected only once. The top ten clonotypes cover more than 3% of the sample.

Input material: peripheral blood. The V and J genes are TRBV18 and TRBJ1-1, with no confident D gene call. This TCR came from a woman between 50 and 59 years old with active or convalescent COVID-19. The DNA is TGTGCCAGCTCACCAGGGCTCTATGAAGCTTTCTTT. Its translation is CASSPGLYEAFF.